A selection of T cell receptor beta chains follows, all from one sample in a study of regulatory T cells in long-lasting Graves disease. TCRdb independently ran MiXCR on the multiplex PCR reads; one entry per CDR3 protein. The sample includes 500,000 or so distinct CDR3 sequences, roughly 15% of them seen just once. The sample also formed part of further work on T cells in Graves' hyperthyroidism and ophthalmopathy.

The specimen comprised peripheral blood mononuclear cells (PBMCs), sampled at new diagnosis, from a patient treated with antithyroid drugs. The receptor source for this set is a man aged 35-49 years with Graves disease. CDR3s include the opening cysteine and the closing phenylalanine or tryptophan. D genes are given only for firm matches. Clone size is given for some rows only: seen once, a few or many times, or a class if the clone is expanded.

J	length	size	V	D	CDR3	DNA
TRBJ2-7	14	few	TRBV14	.	CASSQGVDSYEQYF	TGTGCCAGCAGCCAAGGGGTGGACTCCTACGAGCAGTACTTC
TRBJ2-7	13	.	TRBV20-1	TRBD2	CSARRESSYEQYF	TGCAGTGCTAGGCGGGAGAGCTCCTACGAGCAGTACTTC
TRBJ2-1	14	.	TRBV6-1	TRBD2	CASSTAGGVNEQFF	TGTGCCAGCAGTACCGCGGGGGGGGTCAATGAGCAGTTCTTC
TRBJ1-6	13	many	TRBV3-1	.	CASSQARNSPLHF	TGTGCCAGCAGCCAAGCAAGGAATTCACCCCTCCACTTT
TRBJ2-5	13	few	TRBV9	.	CASSATGGGTQYF	TGTGCCAGCAGTGCGACTGGAGGGGGGACCCAGTACTTC
TRBJ2-6	14	.	TRBV13	.	CASSFPSGANVLTF	TGTGCCAGCAGCTTCCCTTCTGGGGCCAACGTCCTGACTTTC
TRBJ2-2	13	few	TRBV10-3	TRBD2	CAINSGSWGELFF	TGTGCCATCAATAGCGGGAGCTGGGGGGAGCTGTTTTTT
TRBJ1-5	13	.	TRBV20-1	.	CSAREGSNQPQHF	TGCAGTGCTAGAGAGGGGAGCAATCAGCCCCAGCATTTT
TRBJ2-5	13	many	TRBV15	.	CATSRSPSETQYF	TGTGCCACCAGCAGATCACCCTCAGAGACCCAGTACTTC
TRBJ2-3	13	few	TRBV10-3	.	CAISELSTDTQYF	TGTGCCATCAGTGAGTTAAGCACAGATACGCAGTATTTT
TRBJ2-3	14	many	TRBV12-3/TRBV12-4	.	CASSLTDYTDTQYF	TGTGCCAGCAGCCTGACGGACTACACAGATACGCAGTATTTT
TRBJ1-3	12	.	TRBV10-1	TRBD1	CATGQAGNTIYF	TGCGCCACCGGACAGGCTGGAAACACCATATATTTT
TRBJ2-5	13	many	TRBV28	.	CASSPPAGLTQYF	TGTGCCAGCAGTCCCCCGGCAGGCTTAACCCAGTACTTC
TRBJ2-3	12	many	TRBV3-1	.	CASNNLADTQYF	TGTGCCAGCAATAACTTGGCAGATACGCAGTATTTT
TRBJ1-5	13	few	TRBV10-2	TRBD1	CASRGGQSQPQHF	TGCGCCAGCAGGGGGGGACAGTCCCAGCCCCAGCATTTT